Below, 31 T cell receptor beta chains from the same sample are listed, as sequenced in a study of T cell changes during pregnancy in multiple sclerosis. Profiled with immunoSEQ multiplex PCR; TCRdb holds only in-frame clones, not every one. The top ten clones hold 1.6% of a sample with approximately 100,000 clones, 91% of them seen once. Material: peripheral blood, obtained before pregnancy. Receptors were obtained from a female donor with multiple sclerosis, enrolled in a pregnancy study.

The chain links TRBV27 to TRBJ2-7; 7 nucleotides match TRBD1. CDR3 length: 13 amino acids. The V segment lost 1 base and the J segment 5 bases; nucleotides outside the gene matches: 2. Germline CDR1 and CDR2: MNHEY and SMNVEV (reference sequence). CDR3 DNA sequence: TGTGCCAGCAGTTTATTAGACAGGGACGAGCAGTACTTC. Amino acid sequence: CASSLLDRDEQYF.

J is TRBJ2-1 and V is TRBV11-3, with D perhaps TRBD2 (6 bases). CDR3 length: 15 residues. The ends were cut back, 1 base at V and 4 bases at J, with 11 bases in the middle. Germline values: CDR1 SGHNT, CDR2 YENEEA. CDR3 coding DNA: TGTGCCAGCAGCTTAGGGGGGGAAAGGTACAATGAGCAGTTCTTC. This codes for CASSLGGERYNEQFF.

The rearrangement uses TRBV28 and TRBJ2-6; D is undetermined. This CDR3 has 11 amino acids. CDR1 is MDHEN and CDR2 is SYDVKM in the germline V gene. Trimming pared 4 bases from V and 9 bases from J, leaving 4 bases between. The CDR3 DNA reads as TGTGCCAGCAGTTCGGTCAACGTCCTGACTTTC. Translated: CASSSVNVLTF.

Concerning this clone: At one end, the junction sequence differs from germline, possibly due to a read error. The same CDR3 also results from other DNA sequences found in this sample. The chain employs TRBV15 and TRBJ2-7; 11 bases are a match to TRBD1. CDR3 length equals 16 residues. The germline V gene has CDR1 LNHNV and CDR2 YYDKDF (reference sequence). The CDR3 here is CATSRGKGTGGYEQYF. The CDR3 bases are TGTGCCACTAGCAGAGGGAAGGGGACAGGGGGATACGAGCAGTACTTC.

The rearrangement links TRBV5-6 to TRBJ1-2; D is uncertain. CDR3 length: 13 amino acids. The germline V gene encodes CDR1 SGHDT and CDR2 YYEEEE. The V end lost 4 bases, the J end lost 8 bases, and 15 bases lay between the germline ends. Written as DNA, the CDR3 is TGTGCCAGCAGCCCTGGGAGGGTGGACGGCTACACCTTC. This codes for CASSPGRVDGYTF.

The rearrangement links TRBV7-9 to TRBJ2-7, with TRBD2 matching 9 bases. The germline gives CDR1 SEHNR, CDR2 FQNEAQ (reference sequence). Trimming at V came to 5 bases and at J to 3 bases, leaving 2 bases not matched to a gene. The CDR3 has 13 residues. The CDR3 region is CASSNSGSYEQYF. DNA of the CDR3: TGTGCCAGCAGCAATAGCGGGAGCTACGAGCAGTACTTC.

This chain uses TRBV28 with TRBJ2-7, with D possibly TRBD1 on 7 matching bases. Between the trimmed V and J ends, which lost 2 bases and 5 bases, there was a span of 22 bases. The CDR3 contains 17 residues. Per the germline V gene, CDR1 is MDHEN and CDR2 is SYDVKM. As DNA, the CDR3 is TGTGCCAGCAGTTTAGGACTATGGAGGGGGCGCATCGACGAGCAGTACTTC. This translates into CASSLGLWRGRIDEQYF.

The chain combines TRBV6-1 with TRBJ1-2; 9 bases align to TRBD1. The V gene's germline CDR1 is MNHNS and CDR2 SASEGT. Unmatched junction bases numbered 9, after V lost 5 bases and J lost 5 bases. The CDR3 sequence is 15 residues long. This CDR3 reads CASSQTDRGSYGYTF. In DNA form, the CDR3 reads TGTGCCAGCAGTCAGACCGACAGGGGGTCTTATGGCTACACCTTC.

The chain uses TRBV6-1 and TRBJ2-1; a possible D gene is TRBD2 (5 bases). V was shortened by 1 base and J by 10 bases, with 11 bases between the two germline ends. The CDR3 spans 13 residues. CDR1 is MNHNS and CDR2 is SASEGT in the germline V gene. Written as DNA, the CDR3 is TGTGCCAGCAGTGAAGTAACTTGGAGGGAGCAGTTCTTC. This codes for CASSEVTWREQFF.

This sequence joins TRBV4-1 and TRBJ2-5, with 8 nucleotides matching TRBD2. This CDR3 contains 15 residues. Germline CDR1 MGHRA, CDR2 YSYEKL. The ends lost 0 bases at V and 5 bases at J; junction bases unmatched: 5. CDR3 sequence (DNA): TGCGCCAGCAGCCAAGACGGCGGGGGGTTGGAGACCCAGTACTTC. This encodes CASSQDGGGLETQYF.

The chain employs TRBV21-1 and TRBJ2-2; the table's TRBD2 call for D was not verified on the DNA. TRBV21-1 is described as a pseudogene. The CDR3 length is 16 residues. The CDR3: CATNPVSGLRTGELFF. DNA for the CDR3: TGTGCCACCAACCCTGTGAGTGGTTTACGCACCGGGGAGCTGTTTTTT.

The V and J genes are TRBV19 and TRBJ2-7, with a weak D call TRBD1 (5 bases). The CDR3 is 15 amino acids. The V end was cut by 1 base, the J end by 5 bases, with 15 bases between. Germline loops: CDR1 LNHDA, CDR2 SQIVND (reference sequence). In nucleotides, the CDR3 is TGTGCCAGTAGTATAGCTGGCAGGGAAAGGGACGAGCAGTACTTC. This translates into CASSIAGRERDEQYF.

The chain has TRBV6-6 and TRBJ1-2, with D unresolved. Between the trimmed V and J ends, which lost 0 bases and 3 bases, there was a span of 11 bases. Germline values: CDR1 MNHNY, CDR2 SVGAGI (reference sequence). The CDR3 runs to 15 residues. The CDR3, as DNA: TGTGCCAGCAGTTACTCGTTCCGGGATGACTATGGCTACACCTTC. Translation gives CASSYSFRDDYGYTF.

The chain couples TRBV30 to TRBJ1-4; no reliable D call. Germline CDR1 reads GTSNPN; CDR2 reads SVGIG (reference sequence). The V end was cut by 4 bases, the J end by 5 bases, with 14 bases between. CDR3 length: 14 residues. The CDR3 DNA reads TGTGCCTGGACCGAACCAGAAGTCAATGAAAAACTGTTTTTT. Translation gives CAWTEPEVNEKLFF.

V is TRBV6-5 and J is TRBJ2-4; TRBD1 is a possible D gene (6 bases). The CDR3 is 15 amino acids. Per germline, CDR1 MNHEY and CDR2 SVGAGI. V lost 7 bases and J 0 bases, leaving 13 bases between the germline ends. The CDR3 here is CASIHREQAKNIQYF. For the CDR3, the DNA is TGTGCCAGCATCCACAGGGAACAAGCCAAAAACATTCAGTACTTC.

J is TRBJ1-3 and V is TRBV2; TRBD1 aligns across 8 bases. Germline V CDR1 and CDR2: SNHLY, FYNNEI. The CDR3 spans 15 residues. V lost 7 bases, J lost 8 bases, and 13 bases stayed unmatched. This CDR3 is CASTNPDRVGDTIYF. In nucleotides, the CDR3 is TGTGCCAGCACTAACCCGGACAGGGTGGGAGACACCATATATTTT.

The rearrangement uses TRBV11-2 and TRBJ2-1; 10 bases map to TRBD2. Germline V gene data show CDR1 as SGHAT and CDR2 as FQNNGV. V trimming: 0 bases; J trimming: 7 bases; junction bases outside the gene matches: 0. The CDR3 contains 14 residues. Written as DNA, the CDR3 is TGTGCCAGCAGCTTAGAACTAGCGGGAAATGAGCAGTTCTTC. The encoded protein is CASSLELAGNEQFF.

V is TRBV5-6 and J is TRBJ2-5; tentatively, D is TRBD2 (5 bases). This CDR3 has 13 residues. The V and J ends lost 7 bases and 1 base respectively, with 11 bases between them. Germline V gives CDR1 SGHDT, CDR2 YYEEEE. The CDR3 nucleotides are TGTGCCAGCGGCCGGGATTCCCAAGAGACCCAGTACTTC. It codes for CASGRDSQETQYF.

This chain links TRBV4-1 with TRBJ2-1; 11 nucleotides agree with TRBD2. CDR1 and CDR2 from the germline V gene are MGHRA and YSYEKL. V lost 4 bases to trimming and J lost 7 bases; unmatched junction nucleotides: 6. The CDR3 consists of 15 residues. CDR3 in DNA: TGCGCCAGCAGCCGCCGGGTAGCGGGGGGGAATGAGCAGTTCTTC. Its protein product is CASSRRVAGGNEQFF.

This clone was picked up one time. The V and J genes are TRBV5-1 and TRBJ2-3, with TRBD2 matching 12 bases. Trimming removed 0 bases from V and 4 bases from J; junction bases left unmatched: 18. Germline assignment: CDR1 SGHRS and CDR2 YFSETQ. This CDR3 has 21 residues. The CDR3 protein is CASSLARGVRTSGIWADTQYF. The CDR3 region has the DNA TGCGCCAGCAGCTTGGCCCGGGGGGTCAGGACTAGCGGGATATGGGCAGATACGCAGTATTTT.

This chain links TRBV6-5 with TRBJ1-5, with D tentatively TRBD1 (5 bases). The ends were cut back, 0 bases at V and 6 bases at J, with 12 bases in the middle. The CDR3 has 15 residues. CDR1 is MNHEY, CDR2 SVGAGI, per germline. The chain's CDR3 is CASSYSGGGGQPQHF. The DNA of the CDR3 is TGTGCCAGCAGTTACTCGGGGGGTGGCGGTCAGCCCCAGCATTTT.

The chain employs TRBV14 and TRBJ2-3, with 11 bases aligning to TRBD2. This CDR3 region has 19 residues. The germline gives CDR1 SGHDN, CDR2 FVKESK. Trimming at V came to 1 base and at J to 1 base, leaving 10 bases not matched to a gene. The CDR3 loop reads CASSQGLAGRLVRTDTQYF. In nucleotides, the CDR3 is TGTGCCAGCAGCCAAGGACTAGCGGGACGATTGGTTCGCACAGATACGCAGTATTTT.

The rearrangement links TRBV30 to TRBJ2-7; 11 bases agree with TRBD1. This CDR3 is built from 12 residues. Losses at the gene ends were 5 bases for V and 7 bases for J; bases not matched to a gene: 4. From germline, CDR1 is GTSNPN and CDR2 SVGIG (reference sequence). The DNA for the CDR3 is TGTGCCTGGGGACAGGGGGCGGGTGAGCAGTACTTC. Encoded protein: CAWGQGAGEQYF.

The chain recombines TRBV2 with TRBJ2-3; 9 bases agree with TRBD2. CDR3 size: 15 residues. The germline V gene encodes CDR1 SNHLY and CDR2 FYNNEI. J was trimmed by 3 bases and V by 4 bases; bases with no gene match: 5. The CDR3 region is CASSVGGRATDTQYF. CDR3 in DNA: TGTGCCAGCAGTGTTGGCGGGAGGGCGACAGATACGCAGTATTTT.

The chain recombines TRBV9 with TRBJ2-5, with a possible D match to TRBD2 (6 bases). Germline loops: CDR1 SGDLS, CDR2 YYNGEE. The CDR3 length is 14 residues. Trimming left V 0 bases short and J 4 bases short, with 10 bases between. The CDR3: CASSVDGEVETQYF. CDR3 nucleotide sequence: TGTGCCAGCAGCGTAGACGGGGAGGTAGAGACCCAGTACTTC.

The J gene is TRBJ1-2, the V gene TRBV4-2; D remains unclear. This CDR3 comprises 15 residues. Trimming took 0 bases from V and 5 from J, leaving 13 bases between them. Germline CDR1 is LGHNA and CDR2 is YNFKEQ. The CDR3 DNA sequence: TGTGCCAGCAGCCAAGATCCGGCGGAGGAGTATGGCTACACCTTC. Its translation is CASSQDPAEEYGYTF.

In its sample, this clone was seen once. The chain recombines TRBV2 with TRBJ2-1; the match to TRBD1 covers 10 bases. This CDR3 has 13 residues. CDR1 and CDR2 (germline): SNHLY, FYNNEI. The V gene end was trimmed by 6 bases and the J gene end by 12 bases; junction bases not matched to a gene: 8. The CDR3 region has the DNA TGTGCCAGCAGACAGGAGACAGGGGGCGGGCAGTTCTTC. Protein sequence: CASRQETGGGQFF.

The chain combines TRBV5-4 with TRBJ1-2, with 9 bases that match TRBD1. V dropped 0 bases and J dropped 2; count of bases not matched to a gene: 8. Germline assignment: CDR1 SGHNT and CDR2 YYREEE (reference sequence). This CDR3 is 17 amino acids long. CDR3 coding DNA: TGTGCCAGCAGCTTGGGAGTGGGAGACAGGGGGAACTATGGCTACACCTTC. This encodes CASSLGVGDRGNYGYTF.

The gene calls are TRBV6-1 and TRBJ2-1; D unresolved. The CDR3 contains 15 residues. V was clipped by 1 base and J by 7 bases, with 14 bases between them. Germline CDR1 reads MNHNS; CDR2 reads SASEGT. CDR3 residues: CASSEVMGLSNEQFF. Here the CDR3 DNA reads TGTGCCAGCAGTGAAGTGATGGGCTTATCGAATGAGCAGTTCTTC.

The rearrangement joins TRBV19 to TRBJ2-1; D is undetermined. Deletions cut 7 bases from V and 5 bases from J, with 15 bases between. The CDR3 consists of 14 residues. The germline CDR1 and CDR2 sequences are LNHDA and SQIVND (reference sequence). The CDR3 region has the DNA TGTGCCAGTACCCCCACGCGGCTAAACAATGAGCAGTTCTTC. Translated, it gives CASTPTRLNNEQFF.

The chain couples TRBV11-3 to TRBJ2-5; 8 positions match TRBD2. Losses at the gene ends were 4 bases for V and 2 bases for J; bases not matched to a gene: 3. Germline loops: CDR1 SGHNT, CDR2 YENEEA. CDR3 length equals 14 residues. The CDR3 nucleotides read TGTGCCAGCAGCTCCCGGGGGGGACAAGAGACCCAGTACTTC. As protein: CASSSRGGQETQYF.